This T cell receptor beta chain emerged from a study of blood T cell repertoires in COVID-19. Looking at the study overall: Collection of acute and convalescent COVID-19 samples took place in the United States, Italy and Spain. PBMCs, B-cell-depleted T cells, or T cells provided the cDNA or gDNA that made up the material.

Per the original methods: Scientists estimated how many nucleated cells there were by amplifying reference gene primers. Libraries were prepared by immunoSEQ multiplex PCR; TCRdb keeps only in-frame clonotypes and omits some of them. V and J calls and clone size are those listed in that table; D and trimming were worked out from the DNA. This table has about 67,000 clones, about nine tenths appearing once. The CDR3 consists of 15 residues. Germline V gene data show CDR1 as SGHRS and CDR2 as YFSETQ. J gave up 2 bases and V 2 bases, and 1 base lay outside the gene matches. The sample comprised peripheral blood. This receptor was identified in a man aged 50-60 years with active COVID-19. J is TRBJ2-6 and V is TRBV5-1, with 7 bases that match TRBD1. The CDR3: CASSFDRAGANVLTF. The CDR3 nucleotides are TGCGCCAGCAGCTTCGACAGGGCTGGGGCCAACGTCCTGACTTTC.